This T cell receptor (beta chain) was documented in a study of follicular helper T cells after annual influenza vaccination. Study-wide findings and caveats: Just roughly 9.5-20% of cells analyzed had recovered productive TCRB sequences. Plasmablast frequency change correlated with clonality change in ICOS+CD38+ cTfh.

The germline gives CDR1 SGHNT, CDR2 YYREEE (reference sequence). V was cut by 1 base and J by 5 bases, with 7 bases left in between. The CDR3 loop spans 14 amino acids. This clone has a handful of counts. What it recognizes is unknown. Time point denoted: 2014-2015 season, 7 days after vaccination. Sorted blood CD4 subsets were sequenced before and after adults received seasonal inactivated influenza vaccine. The repertoire was sequenced with immunoSEQ multiplex PCR; TCRdb's copy has only in-frame clones and lacks some. The table has roughly 10,000 clones, over 80% seen once. The chain joins TRBV5-4 to TRBJ1-6; no reliable D call. The sequence was obtained from an adult who received the influenza vaccine. Sequences were derived from CXCR5- memory CD4+ T cells sorted from blood, sampled 7 days after influenza vaccination. Written as DNA, the CDR3 is TGTGCCAGCAGCTTGTGGACTAATAATTCACCCCTCCACTTT. This encodes CASSLWTNNSPLHF.